Listed below are T cell receptor beta chains from one sample, sequenced in a study of blood T cell repertoires in COVID-19. Libraries were prepared by immunoSEQ multiplex PCR; TCRdb keeps only in-frame clonotypes and omits some of them. The table lists approximately 200,000 clones, 80% to 90% of them singletons. Sequenced material: PBMCs or T cells enriched from blood (not recorded which). The receptors come from a woman in her twenties or thirties who had been exposed to COVID-19. Both conserved end residues are part of each CDR3. The order of the fields is CDR3 DNA, CDR3 protein, V gene, clone size, D gene, J gene. D genes are given only for firm matches. Size tells how often a clone was seen (once, few, many) or the class of an expanded clone, and some rows leave it out.

TGCGCCAGCAGCCAGACAACCGGGACATCCTACGAGCAGTACTTC	CASSQTTGTSYEQYF	TRBV4-1	.	.	TRBJ2-7
TGCGCCAGCAGCTTTTCATCGGGACAGGGGACTGAAGCTTTCTTT	CASSFSSGQGTEAFF	TRBV5-1	.	TRBD1	TRBJ1-1
TGCGCCAGCAGCTTCCGACAGGGGACCACCGGGGAGCTGTTTTTT	CASSFRQGTTGELFF	TRBV5-1	.	TRBD1	TRBJ2-2
TGTGCCAGCAGCCAAGACCCCTCTAGTAGCTCCTACAATGAGCAGTTCTTC	CASSQDPSSSSYNEQFF	TRBV4-2	once	.	TRBJ2-1
TGCGCCAGCAGCCAGCCCCTAGCCCATGAGCAGTTCTTC	CASSQPLAHEQFF	TRBV4-1	.	.	TRBJ2-1
TGCGCCAGCAGCCAAGGTATACGGGGTCCGGATTTACCCCTCCACTTT	CASSQGIRGPDLPLHF	TRBV4-1	.	.	TRBJ1-6
TGTGCCAGCAGCGGAGATACGAACTATGGCTACACCTTC	CASSGDTNYGYTF	TRBV7-9	.	.	TRBJ1-2
TGCAGTGCTAGTCACAGGGCCTACGAGCAGTACTTC	CSASHRAYEQYF	TRBV20-1	.	.	TRBJ2-7
TGTGCCAGCAGTGAAGCAGTCAGGGCAGATATTAATCAGCCCCAGCATTTT	CASSEAVRADINQPQHF	TRBV6-1	.	.	TRBJ1-5
TGTGCCTGGAGTAGGGGATTTCAACTACTGGATACGCAGTATTTT	CAWSRGFQLLDTQYF	TRBV30	.	.	TRBJ2-3
TGTGCCAGCTCACCCGGACAGGGGTATGGCTACACCTTC	CASSPGQGYGYTF	TRBV18	.	TRBD1	TRBJ1-2
TGTGCCAGCAGCCCAACACAGGTGACGACCGGGGAGCTGTTTTTT	CASSPTQVTTGELFF	TRBV5-8	few	.	TRBJ2-2
TGTGCCAGCAGCCAACCGGGACACTTTAACTATGGCTACACCTTC	CASSQPGHFNYGYTF	TRBV3-1/TRBV3-2	.	.	TRBJ1-2
TGTGCCAGCAGCCAAGACCTAGCGCACACAGATACGCAGTATTTT	CASSQDLAHTDTQYF	TRBV4-2	.	.	TRBJ2-3
TGTGCCTGGCTTGGTGGCTCAGGGGTCTATGGCTACACCTTC	CAWLGGSGVYGYTF	TRBV30	.	.	TRBJ1-2
TGTGCCAGCAGCTTCCGGGGGAGCACTGAAGCTTTCTTT	CASSFRGSTEAFF	TRBV11-3	.	.	TRBJ1-1
TGTGCCAGCAGTTACTTAACGGGAGTTTCCTACGAGCAGTACTTC	CASSYLTGVSYEQYF	TRBV6-5	.	.	TRBJ2-7
TGTGCCAGTAGTATGGTCCAACTAGCGGGAGCGTCTTATACGCAGTATTTT	CASSMVQLAGASYTQYF	TRBV19	.	TRBD2	TRBJ2-3
TGTGCCAGCAGCCAGACTGGGGGACTCACTACCTACAATGAGCAGTTCTTC	CASSQTGGLTTYNEQFF	TRBV3-1/TRBV3-2	.	.	TRBJ2-1
TGTGCCACCAGCAGAGATTCGGGGTACAATGAGCAGTTCTTC	CATSRDSGYNEQFF	TRBV15	.	.	TRBJ2-1
TGTGCCACCAGTGACTCGTCCAGTGTCACAGATACGCAGTATTTT	CATSDSSSVTDTQYF	TRBV24-1	.	.	TRBJ2-3
TGTGCCAGCAGCTCACCGGACAGGTTAAGCTCCTACGAGCAGTACTTC	CASSSPDRLSSYEQYF	TRBV5-4	.	TRBD1	TRBJ2-7
TGTGCCAGTAGTATAACAGGGGGCAATCAGCCCCAGCATTTT	CASSITGGNQPQHF	TRBV19	.	TRBD1	TRBJ1-5
TGTGCCTGGAGTCGAGGGAGCGGCACAGATACGCAGTATTTT	CAWSRGSGTDTQYF	TRBV30	.	.	TRBJ2-3